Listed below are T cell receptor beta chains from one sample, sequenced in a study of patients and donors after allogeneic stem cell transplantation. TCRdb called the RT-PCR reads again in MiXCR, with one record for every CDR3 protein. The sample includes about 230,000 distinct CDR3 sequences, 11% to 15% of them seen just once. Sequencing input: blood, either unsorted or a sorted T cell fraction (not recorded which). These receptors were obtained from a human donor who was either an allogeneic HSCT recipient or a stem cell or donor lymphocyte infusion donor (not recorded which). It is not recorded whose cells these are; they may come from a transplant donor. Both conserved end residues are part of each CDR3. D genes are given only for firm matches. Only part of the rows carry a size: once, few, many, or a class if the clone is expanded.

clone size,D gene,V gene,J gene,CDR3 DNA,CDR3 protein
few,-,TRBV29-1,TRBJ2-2,TGCAGCGCCATTCAGGGGATGGGCACCGGGGAGCTGTTTTTT,CSAIQGMGTGELFF
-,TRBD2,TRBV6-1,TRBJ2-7,TGTGCCACCCCGGGACTAGCTAGGGAGGTCAACGAGCAGTACTTC,CATPGLAREVNEQYF
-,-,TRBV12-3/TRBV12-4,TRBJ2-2,TGTGCCAGCAGCCCACTATGGGAGCTGTTTTTT,CASSPLWELFF
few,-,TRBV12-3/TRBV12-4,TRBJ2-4,TGTGCCAGCAGTTTCGGGGGACAAACCAAAAACATTCAGTACTTC,CASSFGGQTKNIQYF
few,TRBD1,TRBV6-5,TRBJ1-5,TGTGCCAGCAGTTACCAGACCGGGACAGCTAATCAGCCCCAGCATTTT,CASSYQTGTANQPQHF
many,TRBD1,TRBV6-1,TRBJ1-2,TGTGCCAGCAGTCTACGACAGGGGGATGGCTACACCTTC,CASSLRQGDGYTF
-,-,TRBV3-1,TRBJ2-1,TGTGCCAGCAGCCAAGGGGGGAGGGGGGACAATGAGCAGTTCTTC,CASSQGGRGDNEQFF
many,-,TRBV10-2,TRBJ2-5,TGCGCCAGCAGTCCAGCACAGGAGACCCAGTACTTC,CASSPAQETQYF
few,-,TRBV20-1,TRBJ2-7,TGCAGTGCAGCCTCGACAGGCTCCTACGAGCAGTACTTC,CSAASTGSYEQYF
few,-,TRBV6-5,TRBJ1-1,TGTGCCAGCAGTTACTCAGGTGGGTCGGCAGAAGCTTTCTTT,CASSYSGGSAEAFF
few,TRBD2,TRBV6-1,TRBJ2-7,TGTGCCAGCAGTCAACGACGGGGGGCCTACGAGCAGTACTTC,CASSQRRGAYEQYF
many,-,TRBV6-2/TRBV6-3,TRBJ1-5,TGTGCCAGCAGGATAAGGGGAGGCGGCAATCAGCCCCAGCATTTT,CASRIRGGGNQPQHF
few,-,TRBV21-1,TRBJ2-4,TGTGCCAGCAGCAACAGGGGAAGGCTAGCCAAAAACATTCAGTACTTC,CASSNRGRLAKNIQYF
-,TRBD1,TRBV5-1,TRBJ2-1,TGCGCCAGCAGCTTGGGACAGGGGGCGAATAATGAGCAGTTCTTC,CASSLGQGANNEQFF
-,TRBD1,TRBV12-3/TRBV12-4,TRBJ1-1,TGTGCCAGCAGTATCGGACAGGGGAACACTGAAGCTTTCTTT,CASSIGQGNTEAFF
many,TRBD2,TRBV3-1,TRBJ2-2,TGTGCCAGCAGCCAAGACGCACAGCGGGAATGGGGGGAGCTGTTTTTT,CASSQDAQREWGELFF
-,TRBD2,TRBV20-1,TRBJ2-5,TGCAGTGCTAGGGGGAGGGGACCACAAGAGACCCAGTACTTC,CSARGRGPQETQYF
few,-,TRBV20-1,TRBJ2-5,TGCAGTGCTGGTAGATCGGAGACCCAGTACTTC,CSAGRSETQYF
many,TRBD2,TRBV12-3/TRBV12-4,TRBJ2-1,TGTGCCAGCAGTTTAGGGCGGGGGAAGAGTCGGTTCTTC,CASSLGRGKSRFF
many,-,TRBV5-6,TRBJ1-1,TGTGCCAGCAGCACGGGACTCCCGAACACTGAAGCTTTCTTT,CASSTGLPNTEAFF
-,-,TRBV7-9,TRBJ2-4,TGTGCCAGCTCGCCAATGGGGGCCAAAAACATTCAGTACTTC,CASSPMGAKNIQYF
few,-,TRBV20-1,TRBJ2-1,TGCAGTGCTGCATTGGCGGTCGGGCAGTTCTTC,CSAALAVGQFF
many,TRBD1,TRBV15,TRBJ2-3,TGTGCCACCAGCAGTCAATCCCCGGGGACAGCGAGAGATACGCAGTATTTT,CATSSQSPGTARDTQYF